Listed here is a single T cell receptor (beta chain). It lacks a known antigen. No qualities accompany the bases; no much larger clone lies one base away. These data come from a study of T-cell memory formation after mild COVID-19 (dated by TCRdb to 2020 to 2022). As for the study more broadly: TCR sequence clusters from the two donors were largely donor specific. In two donors, T-cell clones that expanded and contracted after mild COVID-19 were followed by sequencing TCRalpha and TCRbeta repertoires longitudinally. Two young, previously healthy adult volunteers made up the cohort, one male and one female.

The data were produced on an Illumina NovaSeq 6000. TCRalpha and TCRbeta cDNA libraries were built by 5'RACE with constant-segment primers, adding sample barcodes and unique molecular identifiers. RNA was extracted from every sample with Trizol reagent. The libraries were amplified in two PCR steps, and the second step added a second sample barcode and Illumina TruSeq adapters. Sequencing of the libraries was done on an Illumina NovaSeq, producing 2 x 150 bp paired-end reads. Regarding the original processing steps: Reads were demultiplexed and collapsed into UMI-guided consensus sequences with migec v1.2.7. Using mixcr v2.1.11, the UMI consensuses were aligned to TRA and TRB V and J templates and assembled into clonotypes. Clonotypes were classified as expanded or contracted when called significant by both edgeR and NoisET, with noise models trained on biological replicates. For edgeR calls, the thresholds were a false discovery rate-adjusted p below 0.01 and a log2 fold-change of 1. As an exploratory analysis of dynamics, max-normalized trajectories of the 1000 most abundant clonotypes were examined by PCA with hierarchical clustering. Each responding clone was given a CD4 or CD8 phenotype based on the CD4+ and CD8+ repertoires, which had been sequenced separately. TCRdb took the public reads, trimmed them with fastp at Q25, ran MiXCR for clone calling and kept in-frame beta chains. Each entry merges the rows of one CDR3 protein and shows their most common DNA and genes. The V and J calls shown here were made by TCRdb, not taken from the authors' results. This sample holds approximately 560,000 distinct CDR3 sequences; around 16% were observed only once. 8.1% of the sample comes from the top ten.

The germline V gene provides CDR1 SGHAT and CDR2 FQNNGV. Trimming costs V 3 bases and J 1 base, and their ends lie 11 bases apart. The CDR3 runs 15 residues from the cysteine to the phenylalanine. Only the CDR3 DNA stays, 45 bases, in frame from base 1. The full study reports these points: Some responding clones were detected in pre-infection memory, which suggested that pre-existing cross-reactive memory T cells had joined the SARS-CoV-2 response. Balanced CD4/CD8 phenotypes were observed for clones contracting from day 15 to 85, whereas a bias towards CD4+ was observed for a second wave of clones expanding from day 15 to 37. The second-wave clones that peaked on day 37 were not confirmed to be SARS-CoV-2 specific. The study covered only a couple of mild cases, and larger cohorts including severe cases with pre-infection samples were considered necessary. Contracting CD4+ clones turned up mainly in the CM and EM memory subsets, whereas EMRA was where CD8+ clones were enriched.

Ficoll-Paque density gradient centrifugation was used to isolate PBMCs. The chain employs TRBV11-2 and TRBJ2-3, with no confidently assigned D gene. This sequence originates from an adult woman who had mild COVID-19 (a few samples of this study predate the infection). The sample titles of this study are shuffled in the database, so cell type and time point are left out; the donor was told from shared clones. The specimen was PBMCs or a T cell subset sorted from them (not recorded which). The CDR3 is CASSFQAVGTDTQYF. The sequenced DNA is TGTGCCAGCAGCTTCCAAGCAGTAGGCACAGATACGCAGTATTTT.